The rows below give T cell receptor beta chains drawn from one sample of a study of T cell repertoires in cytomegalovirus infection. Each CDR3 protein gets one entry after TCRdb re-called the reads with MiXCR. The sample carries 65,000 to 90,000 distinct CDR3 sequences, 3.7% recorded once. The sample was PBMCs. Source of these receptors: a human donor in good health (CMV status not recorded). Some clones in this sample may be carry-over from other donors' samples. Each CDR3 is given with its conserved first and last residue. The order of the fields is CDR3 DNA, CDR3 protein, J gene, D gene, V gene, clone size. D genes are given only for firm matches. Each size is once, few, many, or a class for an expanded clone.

TGTGCCAGCAGTTACAGGGTTGGCGAGCAGTACTTC CASSYRVGEQYF TRBJ2-7 - TRBV6-5 many
TGTGCCAGCAGTTTAAGGCGGCGGAAAGAGACCCAGTACTTC CASSLRRRKETQYF TRBJ2-5 - TRBV12-3/TRBV12-4 many
TGTGCCAGCAGCTTTGGCCTGCGTTTGAACACTGAAGCTTTCTTT CASSFGLRLNTEAFF TRBJ1-1 - TRBV7-2 many
TGTGCCAGCAGTTACTTCCTGGACAATGAGCAGTTCTTC CASSYFLDNEQFF TRBJ2-1 - TRBV6-5 many
TGCGCCAGCAGCCAAGCCCAACAGGGAGGGGGATACGAGCAGTACTTC CASSQAQQGGGYEQYF TRBJ2-7 - TRBV4-1 many
TGTGCCAGCAGCTTAGTAGGGAACACTGAAGCTTTCTTT CASSLVGNTEAFF TRBJ1-1 - TRBV7-2 many
TGTGCCAGCTCACCACTAGGGCAGGCCCCGAATCAGCCCCAGCATTTT CASSPLGQAPNQPQHF TRBJ1-5 - TRBV18 many
TGTGCCACGGCGCGGGGGCCGGAGACCCAGTACTTC CATARGPETQYF TRBJ2-5 - TRBV7-2 many
TGTGCCAGCAGCCCGGGGGGACAGGGGTTGAGCTATGGCTACACCTTC CASSPGGQGLSYGYTF TRBJ1-2 TRBD1 TRBV5-4 many
TGTGCCAGCAGCCCAGGGGGCGGGGTCACAGATACGCAGTATTTT CASSPGGGVTDTQYF TRBJ2-3 TRBD1 TRBV7-2 many
TGTGCCAGCAGCCCCCGGGACTACCAAGAGACCCAGTACTTC CASSPRDYQETQYF TRBJ2-5 - TRBV28 many
TGTGCCAGCAGACCGACCGAGAACACTGAAGCTTTCTTT CASRPTENTEAFF TRBJ1-1 - TRBV5-6 many
TGTGCCAGCAGTTCTTACAGGGATCGTCGAGAGACCCAGTACTTC CASSSYRDRRETQYF TRBJ2-5 - TRBV6-2/TRBV6-3 many
TGTGCCAGCAGTTACCGGGTCCTCTCCTACGAGCAGTACTTC CASSYRVLSYEQYF TRBJ2-7 - TRBV6-2/TRBV6-3 many
TGTGCCAGCAGTTACTTTCCGGGGGCCAGCACAGATACGCAGTATTTT CASSYFPGASTDTQYF TRBJ2-3 - TRBV6-2/TRBV6-3 many
TGCAGTGCTAGAGGGTTTGGGGATCTCTCTGGGGCCAACGTCCTGACTTTC CSARGFGDLSGANVLTF TRBJ2-6 - TRBV20-1 few
TGTGCCATCAGAGAAGGGACTAGCGGAACCTACAATGAGCAGTTCTTC CAIREGTSGTYNEQFF TRBJ2-1 TRBD2 TRBV10-3 many
TGTGCCAGCAGCCTCGGAGGGGGCGAGCAGTACTTC CASSLGGGEQYF TRBJ2-7 - TRBV7-8 many